This TCR beta chain originates from a study of T cell changes during pregnancy in multiple sclerosis. Germline V gene lookup returns CDR1 SGDLS and CDR2 YYNGEE. This CDR3 has 14 amino acids. V was trimmed by 1 base and J by 0 bases, leaving 7 bases between them. Sequencing used immunoSEQ multiplex PCR; TCRdb keeps in-frame clones, though not all of them. The sample includes around 43,000 clones, 92% of them seen just once. The origin of this receptor is a female donor with multiple sclerosis, enrolled in a pregnancy study. The material was CD4+ T cells from peripheral blood mononuclear cells, obtained before pregnancy. The chain combines TRBV9 with TRBJ1-1; D is ambiguous. This CDR3 reads CASSVMGVNTEAFF. Written as DNA, the CDR3 is TGTGCCAGCAGCGTAATGGGCGTGAACACTGAAGCTTTCTTT.